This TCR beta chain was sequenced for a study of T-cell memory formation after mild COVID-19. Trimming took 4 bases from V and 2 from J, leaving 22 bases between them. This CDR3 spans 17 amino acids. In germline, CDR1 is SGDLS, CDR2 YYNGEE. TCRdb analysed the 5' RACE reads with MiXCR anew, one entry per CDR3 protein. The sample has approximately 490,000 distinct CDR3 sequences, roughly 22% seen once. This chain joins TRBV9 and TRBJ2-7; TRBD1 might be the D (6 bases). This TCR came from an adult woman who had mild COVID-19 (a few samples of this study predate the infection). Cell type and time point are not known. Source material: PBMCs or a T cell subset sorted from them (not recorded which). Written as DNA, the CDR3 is TGTGCCAGCAGCATCGGACAGCATCGGAGTGCCCCCTACGAGCAGTACTTC. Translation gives CASSIGQHRSAPYEQYF.